Sequencing of this T cell receptor beta chain was carried out in a study of Graves' ophthalmopathy and Graves' hyperthyroidism. Concerning this clonotype: Its antigen is unidentified.

Looked up from germline, CDR1 is GTSNPN and CDR2 is SVGIG (reference sequence). The CDR3 runs to 12 residues. V lost 1 base, J lost 3 bases, and 6 bases lay in between. Beta-chain TCR CDR3 regions were amplified from RNA transcripts. RT-PCR in the first round used HTBI primers; a second-round multiplex PCR followed. TCRdb recomputed calls from the multiplex PCR reads with MiXCR, one row per CDR3 protein. The sample consists of about 620,000 distinct CDR3 sequences, approximately 22% of them appearing once. Newly diagnosed hyperthyroidism donors, aged 18 to 65, duration under 2 months. Study-level points and caveats: Blood also harbored most expanded thyroid clonotypes above 0.001 frequency. The 13-signature model separated ophthalmopathy from stable hyperthyroidism at around 86% sensitivity and around 81% specificity.

Sequencing was done on a sample of peripheral blood. The V and J genes are TRBV30 and TRBJ1-2; D may be TRBD1 (5 bases). The source is a woman between 18 and 30 years old with stable Graves' hyperthyroidism. Some clones in this sample may be carry-over from other donors' samples. The CDR3 spells CAWSGRDYGYTF. As DNA, the CDR3 is TGTGCCTGGAGTGGCAGGGACTATGGCTACACCTTC.